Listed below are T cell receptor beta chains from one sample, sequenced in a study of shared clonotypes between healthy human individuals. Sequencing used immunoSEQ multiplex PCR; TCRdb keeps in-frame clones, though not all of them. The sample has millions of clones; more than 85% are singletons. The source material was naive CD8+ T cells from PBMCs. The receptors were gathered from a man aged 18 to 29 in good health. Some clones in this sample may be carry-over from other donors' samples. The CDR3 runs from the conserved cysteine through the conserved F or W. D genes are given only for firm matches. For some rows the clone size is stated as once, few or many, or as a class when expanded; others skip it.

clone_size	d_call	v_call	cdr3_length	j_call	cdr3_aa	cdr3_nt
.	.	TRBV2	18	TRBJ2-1	CASSEVPGLPPFGNEQFF	TGTGCCAGCAGTGAAGTGCCCGGACTTCCCCCTTTTGGCAATGAGCAGTTCTTC
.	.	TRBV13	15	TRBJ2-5	CASSLMGADQETQYF	TGTGCCAGCAGCCTAATGGGGGCGGACCAAGAGACCCAGTACTTC
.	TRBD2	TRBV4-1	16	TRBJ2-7	CASSQTGLAGVYEQYF	TGCGCCAGCAGCCAAACCGGACTAGCGGGAGTCTACGAGCAGTACTTC
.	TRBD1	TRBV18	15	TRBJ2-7	CASSDPGTVIYEQYF	TGTGCCAGCTCAGACCCCGGGACAGTGATCTACGAGCAGTACTTC
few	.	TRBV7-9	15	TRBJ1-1	CASTTPGGLNTEAFF	TGTGCCAGCACCACCCCGGGAGGCTTGAACACTGAAGCTTTCTTT
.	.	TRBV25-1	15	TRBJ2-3	CALQPRAGSTDTQYF	TGTGCCCTCCAACCGAGGGCAGGTAGCACAGATACGCAGTATTTT
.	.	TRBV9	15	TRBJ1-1	CASSKKGGSVTEAFF	TGTGCCAGCAGCAAAAAGGGGGGATCGGTCACTGAAGCTTTCTTT
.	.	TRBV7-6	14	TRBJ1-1	CASSPIHTPTEAFF	TGTGCCAGCAGCCCGATTCATACCCCCACTGAAGCTTTCTTT
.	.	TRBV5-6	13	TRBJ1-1	CASSDGWDTEAFF	TGTGCCAGCAGCGACGGGTGGGACACTGAAGCTTTCTTT
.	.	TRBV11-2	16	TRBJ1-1	CASSLSGTREGTEAFF	TGTGCCAGCAGCTTGTCCGGGACACGGGAGGGCACTGAAGCTTTCTTT
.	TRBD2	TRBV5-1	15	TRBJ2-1	CASSPTSGPYNEQFF	TGCGCCAGCAGCCCCACTAGCGGACCCTACAATGAGCAGTTCTTC
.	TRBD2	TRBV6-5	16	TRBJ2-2	CASSYSLAEATGELFF	TGTGCCAGCAGTTACTCCCTAGCGGAGGCCACCGGGGAGCTGTTTTTT
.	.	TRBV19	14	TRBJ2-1	CASSPPGYYNEQFF	TGTGCCAGTAGTCCCCCGGGTTACTACAATGAGCAGTTCTTC
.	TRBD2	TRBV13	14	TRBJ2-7	CASSFSGSPHEQYF	TGTGCCAGCAGCTTCAGCGGGAGCCCCCACGAGCAGTACTTC
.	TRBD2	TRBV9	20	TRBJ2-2	CASSVAGTSGRARFTGELFF	TGTGCCAGCAGCGTCGCCGGGACTAGCGGTAGGGCGAGGTTCACCGGGGAGCTGTTTTTT
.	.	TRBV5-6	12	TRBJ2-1	CASSLVRDEQFF	TGTGCCAGCAGCTTGGTGCGGGATGAGCAGTTCTTC
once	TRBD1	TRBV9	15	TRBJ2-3	CASSVEGARSDTQYF	TGTGCCAGCAGCGTAGAGGGGGCGCGGTCAGATACGCAGTATTTT
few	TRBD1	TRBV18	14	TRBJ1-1	CASSPDRGNTEAFF	TGTGCCAGCTCTCCCGACAGGGGGAACACTGAAGCTTTCTTT
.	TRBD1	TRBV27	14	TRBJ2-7	CASSAPGQPYEQYF	TGTGCCAGCAGTGCACCGGGACAGCCCTACGAGCAGTACTTC
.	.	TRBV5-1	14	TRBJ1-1	CASSLFQLNTEAFF	TGCGCCAGCAGCTTGTTCCAGTTGAACACTGAAGCTTTCTTT
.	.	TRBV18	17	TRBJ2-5	CASSHLRDGKYQETQYF	TGTGCCAGCTCGCACCTCCGGGACGGCAAGTACCAAGAGACCCAGTACTTC
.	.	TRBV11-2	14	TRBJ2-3	CASSFGAGADTQYF	TGTGCCAGCAGCTTCGGGGCTGGCGCAGATACGCAGTATTTT
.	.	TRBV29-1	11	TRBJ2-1	CSSRWGYEQFF	TGCAGCTCCCGGTGGGGTTATGAGCAGTTCTTC
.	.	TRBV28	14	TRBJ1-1	CASSFGMGDTEAFF	TGTGCCAGCAGTTTTGGGATGGGGGACACTGAAGCTTTCTTT
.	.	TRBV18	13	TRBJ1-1	CASSPGRDSEAFF	TGTGCCAGCTCACCGGGCCGTGATTCTGAAGCTTTCTTT
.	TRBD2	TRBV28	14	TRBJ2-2	CASSGLVMGGELFF	TGTGCCAGCAGTGGACTAGTCATGGGCGGGGAGCTGTTTTTT
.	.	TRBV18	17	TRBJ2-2	CASSPATRDTPARELFF	TGTGCCAGCTCACCCGCGACAAGGGACACACCAGCCCGGGAGCTGTTTTTT
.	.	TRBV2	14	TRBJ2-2	CASMGLTQGGELFF	TGTGCCAGCATGGGACTTACGCAGGGCGGGGAGCTGTTTTTT
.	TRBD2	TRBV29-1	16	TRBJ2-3	CSVEGWREASTDTQYF	TGCAGCGTTGAGGGGTGGCGGGAGGCTAGCACAGATACGCAGTATTTT